These T cell receptor beta chains were read from a single sample in a study of long-term antiretroviral therapy in people with HIV. The table came from immunoSEQ multiplex PCR; TCRdb's copy has only in-frame clones and leaves some out. Here the sample spans 20,000 or so clones, 81% being singletons. Material: unsorted PBMCs, obtained at the start of antiretroviral therapy, before treatment. The receptor source for this set is a woman between 18 and 29 years old with HIV. The conserved cysteine and the conserved F or W are not part of the CDR3 here. The D gene is left open where the match is weak. Part of the rows lack a size; the others show once, few, many or a class for expanded clones.

CDR3 | size | V | D
ASSEQEVGGYT | . | TRBV2 | .
ASSFLNTGELF | once | TRBV11-2 | .
ASSSQGTGNYGYT | . | TRBV5-5 | TRBD1
ASSVGDSYAQY | few | TRBV9 | .
SVSVGQATEAF | few | TRBV29-1 | TRBD1
ASSRDRVQTQY | . | TRBV6-6 | .
ASGGNSGNTIY | once | TRBV7-2 | .
ASTAGGFDEQY | . | TRBV10-3 | TRBD1
ASSEQYTGELF | . | TRBV25-1 | .
ASILTWDGSGSTDTQY | . | TRBV5-6 | TRBD2
ASSPALAEYNEQF | . | TRBV9 | .
ASSTGTGISTDTQY | . | TRBV2 | TRBD1
ASSWGSFNYGYT | . | TRBV11-2 | .
ASSPRIQSSGNTIY | . | TRBV7-9 | .
ASSLLGLAGKDNEQF | . | TRBV7-3 | TRBD2
ASRGDANYGYT | . | TRBV7-2 | .
ASSPRRDLSYEQY | . | TRBV18 | .
ASSPTSSTNTGELF | . | TRBV5-4 | .
ASSPEGQPPNYGYT | once | TRBV4-1 | TRBD1
ASSPRQGSAGELF | . | TRBV7-8 | TRBD1
ATRDSAYEQY | . | TRBV21-1 | .
ASSPGDPEQF | . | TRBV7-9 | .
SVVTDRGITEAF | . | TRBV29-1 | TRBD1
ATSRVGQGEQY | . | TRBV15 | .
ASSAYRGGDNEQF | once | TRBV27 | .
ASRSRDSNNQPQH | few | TRBV9 | TRBD1
ASSSDKQGSGNTIY | few | TRBV5-1 | .
ASSPRGGASISPLH | few | TRBV7-2 | .
ASSLAGRGASGNGYT | . | TRBV5-1 | .
ASSPSPGTGRADTQY | once | TRBV27 | TRBD1
ASSFRDWGYT | few | TRBV28 | .
ASSSDSMGEKLF | . | TRBV6-6 | .
ASSLGVTDNQPQH | . | TRBV7-2 | .
ASRETSGGYNEQF | few | TRBV27 | TRBD2
ASTPSPMYEQY | once | TRBV7-2 | .
ASSLATGGEEQY | few | TRBV13 | .
SVDGGRGNTEAF | . | TRBV29-1 | .
ASSLDLVNTEAF | . | TRBV5-4 | .
ASRGASGGDTQY | . | TRBV7-9 | TRBD2
ASSSRDSYEAF | . | TRBV7-9 | TRBD1
ASSKRAAGPDEQF | . | TRBV21-1 | .
ASSSGTGEIEAF | . | TRBV18 | TRBD1
ASSEEDPQREQY | . | TRBV25-1 | .